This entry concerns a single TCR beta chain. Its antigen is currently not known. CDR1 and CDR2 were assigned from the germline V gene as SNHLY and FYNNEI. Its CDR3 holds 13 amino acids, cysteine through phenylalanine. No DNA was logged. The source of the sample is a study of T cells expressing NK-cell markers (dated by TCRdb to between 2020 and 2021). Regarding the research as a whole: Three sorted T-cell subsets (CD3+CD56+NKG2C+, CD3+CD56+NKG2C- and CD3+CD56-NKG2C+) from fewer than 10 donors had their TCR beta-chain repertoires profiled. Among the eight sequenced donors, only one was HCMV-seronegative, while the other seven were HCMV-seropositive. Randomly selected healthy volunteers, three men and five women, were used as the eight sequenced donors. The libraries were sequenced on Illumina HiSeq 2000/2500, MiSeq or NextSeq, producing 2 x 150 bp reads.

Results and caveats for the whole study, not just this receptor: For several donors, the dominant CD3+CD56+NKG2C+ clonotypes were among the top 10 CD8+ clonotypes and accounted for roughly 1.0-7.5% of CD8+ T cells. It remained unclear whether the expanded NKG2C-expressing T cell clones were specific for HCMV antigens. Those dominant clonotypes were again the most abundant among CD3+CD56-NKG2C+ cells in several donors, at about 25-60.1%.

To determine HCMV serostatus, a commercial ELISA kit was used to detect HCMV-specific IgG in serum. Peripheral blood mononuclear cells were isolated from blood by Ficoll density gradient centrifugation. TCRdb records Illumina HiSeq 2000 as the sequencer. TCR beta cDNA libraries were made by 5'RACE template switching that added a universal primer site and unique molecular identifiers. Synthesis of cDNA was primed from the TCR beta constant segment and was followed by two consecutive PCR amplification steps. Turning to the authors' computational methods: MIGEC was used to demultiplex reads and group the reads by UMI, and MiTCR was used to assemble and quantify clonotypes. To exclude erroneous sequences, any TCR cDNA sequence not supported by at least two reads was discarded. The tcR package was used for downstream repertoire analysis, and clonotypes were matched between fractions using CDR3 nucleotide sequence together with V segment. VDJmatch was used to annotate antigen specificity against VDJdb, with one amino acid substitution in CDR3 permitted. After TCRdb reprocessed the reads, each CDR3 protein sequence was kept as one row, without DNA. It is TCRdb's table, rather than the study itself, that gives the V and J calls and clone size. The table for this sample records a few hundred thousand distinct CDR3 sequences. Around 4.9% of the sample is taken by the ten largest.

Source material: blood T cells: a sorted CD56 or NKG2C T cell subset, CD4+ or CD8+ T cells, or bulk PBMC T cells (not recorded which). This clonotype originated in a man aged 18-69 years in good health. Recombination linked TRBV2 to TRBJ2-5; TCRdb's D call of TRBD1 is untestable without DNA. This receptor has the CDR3 CASSRAPVGTQYF.